This T cell receptor beta chain comes out of a study of T cell responses to AZD1222 COVID-19 vaccine. Whole-study results and caveats: The repertoires were collected only after the peak T cell response.

Per germline, CDR1 GTSNPN and CDR2 SVGIG (reference sequence). This CDR3 is built from 13 residues. V was clipped by 2 bases and J by 0 bases, with 7 bases between them. Worth noting for this clone: Its antigen is unknown.

TCRdb's copy holds only in-frame clones and misses some; the assay was immunoSEQ multiplex PCR. The top ten hold 4.5% to 6% of the sample, which has 100,000 to 150,000 clones, 93% seen once. Material: peripheral blood, obtained on day 0 of AZD1222 vaccination. This chain uses TRBV30 with TRBJ1-1, with D possibly TRBD1 on 5 matching bases. The clonotype originates from an adult in good health. CDR3 nucleotides: TGTGCCTGGAGTCCAGGGATGAACACTGAAGCTTTCTTT. It translates to CAWSPGMNTEAFF.